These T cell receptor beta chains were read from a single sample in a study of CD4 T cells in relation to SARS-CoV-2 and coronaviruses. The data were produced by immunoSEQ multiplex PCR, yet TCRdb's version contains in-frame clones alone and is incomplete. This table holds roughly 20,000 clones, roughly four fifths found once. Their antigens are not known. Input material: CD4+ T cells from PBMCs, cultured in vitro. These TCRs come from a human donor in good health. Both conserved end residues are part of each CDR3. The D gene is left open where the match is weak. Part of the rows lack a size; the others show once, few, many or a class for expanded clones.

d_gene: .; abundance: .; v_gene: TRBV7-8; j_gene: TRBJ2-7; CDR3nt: TGTGCCAGCAGCTTAGGGCGGCGATCGGCCTACGAGCAGTACTTC; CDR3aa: CASSLGRRSAYEQYF
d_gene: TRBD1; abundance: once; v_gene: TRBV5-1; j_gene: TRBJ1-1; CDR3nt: TGCGCCAGCAGGTTAACAGGGGGCTCCCACTTGAACACTGAAGCTTTCTTT; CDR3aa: CASRLTGGSHLNTEAFF
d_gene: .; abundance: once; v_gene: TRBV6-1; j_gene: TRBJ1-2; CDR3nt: TGTGCCAGCAGTGACGCGTTCCCTAACTATGGCTACACCTTC; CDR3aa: CASSDAFPNYGYTF
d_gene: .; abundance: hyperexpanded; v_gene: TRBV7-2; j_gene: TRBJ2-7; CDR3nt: TGTGCCAGCAGCACAACTACCCAGAGCTCCTACGAGCAGTACTTC; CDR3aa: CASSTTTQSSYEQYF
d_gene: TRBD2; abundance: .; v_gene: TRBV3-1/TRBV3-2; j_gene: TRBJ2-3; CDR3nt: TGTGCCAGCAGCCGTCAACTAGCGGGCCGCACAGATACGCAGTATTTT; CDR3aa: CASSRQLAGRTDTQYF
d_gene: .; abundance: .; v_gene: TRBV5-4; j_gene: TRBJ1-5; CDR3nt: TGTGCCAGCAGCTTGTTCGGCAATCAGCCCCAGCATTTT; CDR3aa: CASSLFGNQPQHF
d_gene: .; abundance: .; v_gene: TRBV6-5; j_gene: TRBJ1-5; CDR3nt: TGTGCCAGCAGTTACCGGTACCCCGGTCAGCCCCAGCATTTT; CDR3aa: CASSYRYPGQPQHF
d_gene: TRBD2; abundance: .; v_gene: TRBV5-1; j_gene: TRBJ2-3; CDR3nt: TGCGCCAGCAGCTTGAGCGGGGTTAGCACAGATACGCAGTATTTT; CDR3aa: CASSLSGVSTDTQYF
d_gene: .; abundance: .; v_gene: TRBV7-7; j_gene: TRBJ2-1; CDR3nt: TGTGCTAGCAGCCCCCTCGTGGGGACGAATGAGCAGTTCTTC; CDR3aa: CASSPLVGTNEQFF
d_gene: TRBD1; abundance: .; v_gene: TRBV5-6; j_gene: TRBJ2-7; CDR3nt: TGTGCCAGCAGCCCGATACCGACAGGGGGCTTGTCCTACGAGCAGTACTTC; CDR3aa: CASSPIPTGGLSYEQYF
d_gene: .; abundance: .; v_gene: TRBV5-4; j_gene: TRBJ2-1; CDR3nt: TGTGCCAGCAGCTTGGGTCGCCCCAGCTCCTACAATGAGCAGTTCTTC; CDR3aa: CASSLGRPSSYNEQFF
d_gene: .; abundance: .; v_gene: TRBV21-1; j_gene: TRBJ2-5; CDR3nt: TGTGCCAGCAGCCCGAAACGGTGGCGGCAAAAAGAGACCCAGTACTTC; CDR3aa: CASSPKRWRQKETQYF
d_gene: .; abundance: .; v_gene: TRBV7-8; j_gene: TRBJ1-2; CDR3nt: TGTGCCAGCAGCTTTACCCCCGGGTTCACGACCTATGGCTACACCTTC; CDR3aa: CASSFTPGFTTYGYTF
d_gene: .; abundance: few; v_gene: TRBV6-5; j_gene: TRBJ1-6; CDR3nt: TGTGCCAGCAGTTACAATTCACCCCTCCACTTT; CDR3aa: CASSYNSPLHF
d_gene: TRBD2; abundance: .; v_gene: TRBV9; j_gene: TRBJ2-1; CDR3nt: TGTGCCAGCAGCGTAGCGAGGACTAGCGGGTCTAATGAGCAGTTCTTC; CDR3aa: CASSVARTSGSNEQFF
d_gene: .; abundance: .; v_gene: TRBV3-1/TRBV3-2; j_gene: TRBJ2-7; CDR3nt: TGTGCCAGCAGCCAAGATAGGTCTGTGCTCTCCTACGAGCAGTACTTC; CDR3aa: CASSQDRSVLSYEQYF
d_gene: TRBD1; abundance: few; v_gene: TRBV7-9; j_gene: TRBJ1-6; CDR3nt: TGTGCCAGCAGCACCCGAGAGAGGGGGCGAGGGTCACCCCTCCACTTT; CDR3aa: CASSTRERGRGSPLHF
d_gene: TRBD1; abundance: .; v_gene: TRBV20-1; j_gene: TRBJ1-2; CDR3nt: TGCAGTGCTAGTCCGACAGGGGGCTTGGGCTACACCTTC; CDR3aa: CSASPTGGLGYTF
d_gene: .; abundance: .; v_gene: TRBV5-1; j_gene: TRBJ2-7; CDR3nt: TGCGCCAGCAGCTTGGTTACAGATGCCTACGAGCAGTACTTC; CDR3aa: CASSLVTDAYEQYF
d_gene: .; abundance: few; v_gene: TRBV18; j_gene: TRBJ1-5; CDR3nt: TGTGCCAGCTCACCACCCCAACAGCCCCAGCATTTT; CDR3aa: CASSPPQQPQHF
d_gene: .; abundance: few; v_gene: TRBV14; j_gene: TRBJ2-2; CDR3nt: TGTGCCAGCAGCCTTCGACTAGTGGGGGAGAACACCGGGGAGCTGTTTTTT; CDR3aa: CASSLRLVGENTGELFF
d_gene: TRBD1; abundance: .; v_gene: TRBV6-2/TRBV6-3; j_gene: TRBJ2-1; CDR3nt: TGTGCCAGCAGTTACTGGACAGGGGGCGAGCAGTTCTTC; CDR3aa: CASSYWTGGEQFF
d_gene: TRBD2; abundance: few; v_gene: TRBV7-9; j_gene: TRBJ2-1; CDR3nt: TGTGCCAGCAGCTTCGGACTAGCGGGAGACAATGAGCAGTTCTTC; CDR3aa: CASSFGLAGDNEQFF
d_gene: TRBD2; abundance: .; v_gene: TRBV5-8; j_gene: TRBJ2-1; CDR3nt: TGTGCCAGCAGCCCCGGACTAGCGGGGGACAATGAGCAGTTCTTC; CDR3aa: CASSPGLAGDNEQFF
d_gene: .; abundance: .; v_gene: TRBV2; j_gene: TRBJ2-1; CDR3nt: TGTGCCAGCAGTGTCCTTGAGCAGTTCTTC; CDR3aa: CASSVLEQFF
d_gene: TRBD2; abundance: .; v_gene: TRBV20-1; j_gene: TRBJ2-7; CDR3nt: TGCAGTGCTAGTGAGGTGGATCCAGCGGGGTACAGAGCCTACGAGCAGTACTTC; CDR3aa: CSASEVDPAGYRAYEQYF
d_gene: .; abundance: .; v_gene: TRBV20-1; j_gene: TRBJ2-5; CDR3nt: TGCAGTGCGAGGGTTCTGGAGACCCAGTACTTC; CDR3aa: CSARVLETQYF
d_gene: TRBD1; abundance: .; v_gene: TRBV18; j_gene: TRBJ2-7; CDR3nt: TGTGCCAGCTCACCAAAGGGTTTGACAGGGCATTACGAGCAGTACTTC; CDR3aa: CASSPKGLTGHYEQYF
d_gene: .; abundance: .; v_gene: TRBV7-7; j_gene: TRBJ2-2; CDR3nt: TGTGCCAGCAGCTTAGCGGCGACAGGCGCCGGGGAGCTGTTTTTT; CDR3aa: CASSLAATGAGELFF
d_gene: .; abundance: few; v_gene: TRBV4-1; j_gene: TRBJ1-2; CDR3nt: TGCGCCAGCAGCCAAGAAGAGGGAAGGGACTATGGCTACACCTTC; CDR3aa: CASSQEEGRDYGYTF
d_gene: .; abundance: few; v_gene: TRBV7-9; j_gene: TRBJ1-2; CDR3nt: TGTGCCAGCAGCCCCACGGGGGGGAACTATGGCTACACCTTC; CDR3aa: CASSPTGGNYGYTF
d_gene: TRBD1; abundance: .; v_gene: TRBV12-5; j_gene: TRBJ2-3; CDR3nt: TGTGCTAGTGGTACGGGACAGCCTACAGATACGCAGTATTTT; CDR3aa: CASGTGQPTDTQYF
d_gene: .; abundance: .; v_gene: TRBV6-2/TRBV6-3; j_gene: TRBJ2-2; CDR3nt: TGTGCCAGCAGTCGCTCCGACCTGGGGGGCGGGGAGCTGTTTTTT; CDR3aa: CASSRSDLGGGELFF
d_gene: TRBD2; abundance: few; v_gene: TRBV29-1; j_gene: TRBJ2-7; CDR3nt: TGCAGCGTTGAGTTGGGTCTAGCGGGAGGGCTCTCCTACGAGCAGTACTTC; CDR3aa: CSVELGLAGGLSYEQYF
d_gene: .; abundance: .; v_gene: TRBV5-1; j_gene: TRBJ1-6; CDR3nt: TGCGCCAGCAGCTTGGAGAATTCACCCCTCCACTTT; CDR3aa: CASSLENSPLHF
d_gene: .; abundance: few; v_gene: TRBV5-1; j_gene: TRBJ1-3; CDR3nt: TGCGCCAGCAGCTTGGGAACACTTCTCGGAAACACCATATATTTT; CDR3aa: CASSLGTLLGNTIYF
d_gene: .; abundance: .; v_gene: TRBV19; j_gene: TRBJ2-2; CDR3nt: TGTGCCAGTAGTAAGACAGGCTTCACCGGGGAGCTGTTTTTT; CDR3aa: CASSKTGFTGELFF
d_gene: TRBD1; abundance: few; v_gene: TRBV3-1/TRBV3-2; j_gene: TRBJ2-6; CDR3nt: TGTGCCAGCAGCCAGGGTTTCTGGACAGGGGCTGGGGCCAACGTCCTGACTTTC; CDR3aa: CASSQGFWTGAGANVLTF
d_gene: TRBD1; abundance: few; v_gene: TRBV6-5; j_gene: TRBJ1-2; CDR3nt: TGTGCCAGCAGTCCCTACAGGGGGGGGACCTATGGCTACACCTTC; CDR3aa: CASSPYRGGTYGYTF
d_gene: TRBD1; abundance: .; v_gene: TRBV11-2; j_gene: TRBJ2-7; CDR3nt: TGTGCCAGCACCAGCTGGGGACAGGGCCGTTCCTACGAGCAGTACTTC; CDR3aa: CASTSWGQGRSYEQYF
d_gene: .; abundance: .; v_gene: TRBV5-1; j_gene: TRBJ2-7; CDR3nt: TGCGCCAGCAGTCAAACACAGGGAAACGAGCAGTACTTC; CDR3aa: CASSQTQGNEQYF
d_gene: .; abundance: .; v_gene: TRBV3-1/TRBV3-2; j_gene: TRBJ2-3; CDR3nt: TGTGCCAGCAGCCCTAGCGTTTATGGCACAGATACGCAGTATTTT; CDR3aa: CASSPSVYGTDTQYF